The table lists the clone carrying this TCR beta chain with many counts. The antigen remains unidentified. Using its own MiXCR run on the RT-PCR reads, TCRdb lists one record per CDR3 protein. The sample lists about 480,000 distinct CDR3 sequences; over 9.5% were seen once. The CDR3 has 14 residues. V lost 3 bases, J lost 5 bases, and 13 bases lay in between. Germline CDR1 SGHTA, CDR2 FQGTGA. The data derive from a study of response to subunit inactivated influenza vaccine. General observations from the study: The authors proposed limited new T cell recruitment per seasonal influenza vaccination.

Sequencing used PBMCs from blood, obtained about 40 days after vaccination. This sequence was found in a middle-aged man who received an inactivated influenza vaccine. The chain employs TRBV7-3 and TRBJ2-5; D is possibly TRBD2 (5 bases). The CDR3 spells CASSFSGPGETQYF. In DNA, the CDR3 is TGTGCCAGCAGCTTCAGCGGACCGGGGGAGACCCAGTACTTC.